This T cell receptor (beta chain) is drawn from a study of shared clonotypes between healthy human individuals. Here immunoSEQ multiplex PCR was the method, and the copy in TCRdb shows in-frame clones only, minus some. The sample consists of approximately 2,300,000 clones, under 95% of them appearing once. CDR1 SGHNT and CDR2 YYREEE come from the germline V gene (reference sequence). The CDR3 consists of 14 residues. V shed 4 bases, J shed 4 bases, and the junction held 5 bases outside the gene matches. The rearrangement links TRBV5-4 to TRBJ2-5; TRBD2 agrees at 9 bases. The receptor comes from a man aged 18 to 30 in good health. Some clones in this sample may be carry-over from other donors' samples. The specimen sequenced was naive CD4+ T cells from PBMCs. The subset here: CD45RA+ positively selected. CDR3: CASSDSGSSETQYF. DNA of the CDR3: TGTGCCAGCAGCGATAGCGGGAGTTCAGAGACCCAGTACTTC.